This TCR beta chain was identified during a study of CD8 T cells in ankylosing spondylitis. Overall study findings and caveats: It appeared that ankylosing spondylitis blood was characterized by a TCR beta motif of seven or eight highly homologous variants.

This clonotype was observed a few times. No antigen is known for it. Trimming left V 1 base short and J 0 bases short, with 7 bases between. CDR3 size: 15 residues. The TCR beta libraries were generated through quantitative 5'-RACE incorporating molecular barcodes. Each CDR3 protein gets one entry after TCRdb re-called the 5' RACE reads with MiXCR. The profile shows some 250,000 distinct CDR3 sequences, more than 20% of them singletons. The chain couples TRBV12-3 or TRBV12-4 to TRBJ1-3; the D is unclear. Sequencing used blood, either unsorted or a sorted T cell fraction (not recorded which). The receptor's source is a male donor with ankylosing spondylitis or in good health (not recorded which). As DNA, the CDR3 is TGTGCCAGCAGTTTAGGCGTTGGCTCTGGAAACACCATATATTTT. It specifies CASSLGVGSGNTIYF.